Listed here are 11 T cell receptor beta chains from one sample, sequenced in a study of a mutant IDH1 vaccine in newly diagnosed glioma. Produced via immunoSEQ multiplex PCR; TCRdb's table is partial and in-frame only. Of around 46,000 clones in the sample, about three quarters were seen once. Time point reported: week 5, during vaccination. Vaccine doses each comprised 300 ug of mutant IDH1 20-mer peptide, with topical imiquimod. Antigen specificity for these receptors is unknown. Sequencing used PBMCs, obtained from a glioma patient whose treatment included an IDH1 peptide vaccine. The source of these receptors is a man aged 45 to 65 with glioma.

The chain carries TRBV18 and TRBJ1-1, with unresolved D. CDR3 length equals 13 residues. V was pared by 1 base and J by 10 bases, with 13 bases between. Germline-derived CDR1 and CDR2 are KGHSH and LQKENI. In nucleotides, the CDR3 is TGTGCCAGCTCACCACAGGAGACTACGCGAGCTTTCTTT. This sequence encodes CASSPQETTRAFF.

The chain joins TRBV7-9 to TRBJ2-1; D is ambiguous. The ends were cut back, 2 bases at V and 4 bases at J, with 12 bases in the middle. The CDR3 is 15 residues long. Germline V gene sequence: CDR1 SEHNR, CDR2 FQNEAQ (reference sequence). The CDR3 DNA follows: TGTGCCAGCAGCTTATGGCAGGAAGGGTACAATGAGCAGTTCTTC. As protein: CASSLWQEGYNEQFF.

The chain recombines TRBV30 with TRBJ2-5; 7 bases are a match to TRBD1. CDR3 size: 15 residues. Looked up from germline, CDR1 is GTSNPN and CDR2 is SVGIG (reference sequence). Trimming cost V 4 bases and J 2 bases; bases outside gene matches: 10. DNA of the CDR3: TGTGCCTGGACCCCGGGACAGAGTTTACAAGAGACCCAGTACTTC. Amino acids: CAWTPGQSLQETQYF.

This sequence joins TRBV5-6 and TRBJ2-3; D perhaps matches TRBD2 (6 bases). Looked up from germline, CDR1 is SGHDT and CDR2 is YYEEEE. This CDR3 spans 15 amino acids. Trimming pared 1 base from V and 6 bases from J, leaving 15 bases between. As DNA, the CDR3 is TGTGCCAGCAGCTTGTCGCCGACTAGTGGGGATACGCAGTATTTT. Translated, it gives CASSLSPTSGDTQYF.

The chain couples TRBV18 to TRBJ2-7, with a possible D match to TRBD1 (5 bases). V was clipped by 7 bases and J by 6 bases, with 22 bases between them. The CDR3 loop spans 15 amino acids. CDR1 is KGHSH, CDR2 LQKENI, per germline. CDR3 in amino acids: CASCRGHQGVSEQYF. The CDR3 nucleotides are TGTGCCAGCTGTCGCGGACACCAGGGCGTTTCCGAGCAGTACTTC.

The chain is built from TRBV19 and TRBJ1-3; 7 bases are a match to TRBD1. V shed 3 bases, J shed 0 bases, and the junction held 2 bases outside the gene matches. The V gene's germline CDR1 is LNHDA and CDR2 SQIVND (reference sequence). The CDR3 runs to 15 residues. The CDR3 loop is CASSIGTASGNTIYF. DNA for the CDR3: TGTGCCAGTAGTATTGGGACAGCCTCTGGAAACACCATATATTTT.

This chain links TRBV25-1 with TRBJ2-2, with 8 bases aligning to TRBD2. CDR3 size: 16 residues. Germline V gives CDR1 MGHDK, CDR2 SYGVNS. Trimming at V came to 3 bases and at J to 4 bases, leaving 7 bases not matched to a gene. In DNA form, the CDR3 reads TGTGCCAGCAGTGAGGGCCGGGGGGGCTTCACCGGGGAGCTGTTTTTT. Translation gives CASSEGRGGFTGELFF. The whole variable domain, filled in from reference TRBV25-1 and TRBJ2-2, reads EADIYQTPRYLVIGTGKKITLECSQTMGHDKMYWYQQDPGMELHLIHYSYGVNSTEKGDLSSESTVSRIRTEHFPLTLESARPSHTSQYLCASSEGRGGFTGELFFGEGSRLTVL.

This clone was picked up a small number of times. V and J are TRBV29-1 and TRBJ2-5; D remains ambiguous. This CDR3 contains 12 residues. V gave up 6 bases and J gave up 4 bases, with 12 bases separating them. Germline-derived CDR1 and CDR2 are SQVTM and ANQGSEA. The CDR3 sequence: CSVDASGETQYF. The CDR3 bases are TGCAGCGTGGACGCGTCGGGAGAGACCCAGTACTTC.

The V and J genes are TRBV2 and TRBJ1-1, with D perhaps TRBD1 (5 bases). V lost 0 bases and J lost 11, with 13 bases in between. CDR1 and CDR2 (germline): SNHLY, FYNNEI. The CDR3 covers 13 residues. CDR3 region: CASSEASGREAFF. The CDR3, as DNA: TGTGCCAGCAGTGAAGCGAGTGGCAGGGAGGCTTTCTTT.

Remarks on this clone: The junction departs from germline at one end; a sequencing error may be responsible. This rearrangement joins TRBV30 to TRBJ1-1, with D maybe TRBD1 (6 bases). Germline lookup yields CDR1 GTSNPN and CDR2 SVGIG (reference sequence). This CDR3 spans 14 amino acids. The CDR3 is CAWTPSGVNTGAFF. The CDR3 DNA is TGTGCCTGGACTCCATCAGGGGTAAACACTGGAGCTTTCTTT. The full variable domain, rest sourced from reference TRBV30 and TRBJ1-1, is SQTIHQWPATLVQPVGSPLSLECTVEGTSNPNLYWYRQAAGRGLQLLFYSVGIGQISSEVPQNLSASRPQDRQFILSSKKLLLSDSGFYLCAWTPSGVNTGAFFGQGTRLTVV.

The chain couples TRBV11-3 to TRBJ2-3; no firm D call. The CDR3 spans 12 residues. Germline V CDR1 and CDR2: SGHNT, YENEEA. The V end lost 5 bases, the J end lost 2 bases, and 5 bases lay between the germline ends. The CDR3 loop is CASSGFTDTQYF. As DNA, the CDR3 is TGTGCCAGCAGCGGGTTCACAGATACGCAGTATTTT. Full variable domain (rest looked up from reference TRBV11-3 and TRBJ2-3): EAGVVQSPRYKIIEKKQPVAFWCNPISGHNTLYWYLQNLGQGPELLIRYENEEAVDDSQLPKDRFSAERLKGVDSTLKIQPAELGDSAVYLCASSGFTDTQYFGPGTRLTVL.